Following are 3 T cell receptor beta chains from one sample sequenced in a study of response to subunit inactivated influenza vaccine. TCRdb ran MiXCR on the RT-PCR reads and lists one entry per CDR3 protein. Here the sample spans about 530,000 distinct CDR3 sequences, 12% being singletons. The material was PBMCs from blood, obtained on the day of vaccination. The receptors here all came from a man in his forties or fifties who received an inactivated influenza vaccine.

This clonotype occurred a few times. The chain couples TRBV12-3 or TRBV12-4 to TRBJ2-7; 9 bases align to TRBD2. The CDR3 spans 13 residues. With 7 bases clipped from V and 4 bases from J, the junction kept 5 bases outside the gene matches. CDR3: CASTPSGRYEQYF. The CDR3 DNA follows: TGTGCCAGCACTCCCAGCGGGAGGTACGAGCAGTACTTC.

This clonotype turned up a few times. V usage is TRBV4-1 and J usage is TRBJ2-2, with TRBD1 as a possible D gene (5 bases). In germline, CDR1 is MGHRA, CDR2 YSYEKL. Trimming shortened V by 3 bases and J by 5 bases, and 10 bases separated the two germline ends. The CDR3 covers 14 residues. In DNA, the CDR3 is TGCGCCAGCAGCCACAGGGTTCATACCGGGGAGCTGTTTTTT. Translating gives CASSHRVHTGELFF.

The genes are TRBV11-2 and TRBJ2-1, with 8 bases aligning to TRBD2. There are 14 residues in the CDR3. V was pared by 1 base and J by 8 bases, with 4 bases of the junction left unmatched. CDR1 SGHAT and CDR2 FQNNGV come from the germline V gene. CDR3 loop: CASSLASGGYEQFF. In DNA, the CDR3 is TGTGCCAGCAGCTTAGCCAGCGGGGGTTATGAGCAGTTCTTC.